These T cell receptor beta chains were read from a single sample in a study of a mutant IDH1 vaccine in newly diagnosed glioma. Assay: immunoSEQ multiplex PCR; the TCRdb copy retains only in-frame clones and omits some. The sample has 30,000 or so clones; around 79% are singletons. The source material was PBMCs, sampled from a glioma patient treated with radiotherapy, temozolomide or both. The origin of the receptors is a young man with glioma. Both conserved end residues are part of each CDR3. The order of the fields is clone size, V gene, J gene, D gene, CDR3 protein, CDR3 DNA. The D gene is left open where the match is weak. Not every row has a clone size; where given, it reads once, few, many or a size class.

size: -
V: TRBV6-1
J: TRBJ2-5
D: -
CDR3: CASLQFEETQYF
DNA: TGTGCCAGCTTGCAGTTCGAAGAGACCCAGTACTTC

size: -
V: TRBV30
J: TRBJ1-1
D: TRBD1
CDR3: CAGDRGRTEAFF
DNA: TGTGCCGGGGACAGGGGAAGGACTGAAGCTTTCTTT

size: -
V: TRBV29-1
J: TRBJ1-1
D: -
CDR3: CSVHSGANTEAFF
DNA: TGCAGCGTTCACTCAGGGGCTAACACTGAAGCTTTCTTT

size: -
V: TRBV11-2
J: TRBJ1-1
D: -
CDR3: CASSRRLGEAFF
DNA: TGTGCCAGCAGCCGCCGATTGGGGGAAGCTTTCTTT

size: -
V: TRBV30
J: TRBJ2-7
D: -
CDR3: CAWSTISYEQYF
DNA: TGTGCCTGGAGTACTATATCCTACGAGCAGTACTTC

size: -
V: TRBV9
J: TRBJ2-7
D: TRBD1
CDR3: CASSVKGTGPDEQYF
DNA: TGTGCCAGCAGCGTAAAAGGGACAGGGCCTGATGAGCAGTACTTC

size: -
V: TRBV5-8
J: TRBJ1-5
D: -
CDR3: CASSLTLRRGANQPQHF
DNA: TGTGCCAGCAGCTTAACACTACGTAGGGGTGCCAATCAGCCCCAGCATTTT

size: -
V: TRBV2
J: TRBJ2-2
D: -
CDR3: CASHRYANTGELFF
DNA: TGTGCCAGCCACAGGTACGCGAACACCGGGGAGCTGTTTTTT

size: -
V: TRBV27
J: TRBJ2-1
D: -
CDR3: CASSEGYNEQFF
DNA: TGTGCCAGCAGCGAGGGCTACAATGAGCAGTTCTTC

size: few
V: TRBV7-9
J: TRBJ1-1
D: TRBD1
CDR3: CASSSIDRAAEAFF
DNA: TGTGCCAGCAGTTCAATTGACAGGGCGGCTGAAGCTTTCTTT

size: -
V: TRBV4-3
J: TRBJ2-5
D: -
CDR3: CASSQDRGYQETQYF
DNA: TGCGCCAGCAGCCAAGATCGGGGGTACCAAGAGACCCAGTACTTC

size: -
V: TRBV7-2
J: TRBJ2-7
D: -
CDR3: CASSLSRESSSYEQYF
DNA: TGTGCCAGCAGCTTATCTAGGGAGTCTAGCTCCTACGAGCAGTACTTC

size: -
V: TRBV27
J: TRBJ2-7
D: -
CDR3: CASSLRGDSFYEQYF
DNA: TGTGCCAGCAGCCTTCGGGGGGACAGTTTCTACGAGCAGTACTTC

size: -
V: TRBV4-3
J: TRBJ2-2
D: TRBD1
CDR3: CASSLTGESAGELFF
DNA: TGCGCCAGCAGCCTAACAGGGGAGTCGGCCGGGGAGCTGTTTTTT

size: few
V: TRBV4-1
J: TRBJ1-5
D: TRBD1
CDR3: CASSQDATGEQPQHF
DNA: TGCGCCAGCAGCCAAGATGCGACAGGGGAACAGCCCCAGCATTTT

size: -
V: TRBV18
J: TRBJ2-7
D: TRBD1
CDR3: CASSSIRGQRAYEQYF
DNA: TGTGCCAGCTCATCCATCAGGGGACAGAGGGCCTACGAGCAGTACTTC

size: -
V: TRBV11-3
J: TRBJ2-5
D: TRBD2
CDR3: CASSLRQRGGLEETQYF
DNA: TGTGCCAGCAGCTTGAGGCAGCGGGGGGGCCTCGAAGAGACCCAGTACTTC

size: -
V: TRBV6-5
J: TRBJ2-7
D: TRBD1
CDR3: CASRRQGARINEQYF
DNA: TGTGCCAGCAGGCGACAGGGGGCAAGGATCAACGAGCAGTACTTC

size: -
V: TRBV5-5
J: TRBJ1-2
D: TRBD1
CDR3: CASSLTGTGGGGYTF
DNA: TGTGCCAGCAGCTTGACCGGGACAGGGGGAGGAGGCTACACCTTC

size: -
V: TRBV9
J: TRBJ2-1
D: TRBD1
CDR3: CASSTGTGRLYNEQFF
DNA: TGTGCCAGCAGCACCGGGACAGGGAGACTCTACAATGAGCAGTTCTTC

size: once
V: TRBV5-4
J: TRBJ2-3
D: -
CDR3: CASSWGPQGPTDTQYF
DNA: TGTGCCAGCAGCTGGGGACCACAGGGCCCCACAGATACGCAGTATTTT

size: -
V: TRBV27
J: TRBJ1-1
D: TRBD1
CDR3: CASSPGQGRGNTEAFF
DNA: TGTGCCAGCAGCCCCGGACAGGGAAGGGGGAACACTGAAGCTTTCTTT

size: -
V: TRBV6-1
J: TRBJ1-6
D: -
CDR3: CASNGPALHF
DNA: TGTGCCAGCAACGGCCCGGCCCTCCACTTT

size: -
V: TRBV6-5
J: TRBJ1-2
D: -
CDR3: CASSYEQGYGYTF
DNA: TGTGCCAGCAGTTACGAGCAGGGTTATGGCTACACCTTC

size: few
V: TRBV5-1
J: TRBJ1-1
D: -
CDR3: CASSLGWEANLAFF
DNA: TGCGCCAGCAGCTTGGGTTGGGAAGCGAACCTAGCTTTCTTT

size: -
V: TRBV11-3
J: TRBJ2-1
D: -
CDR3: CASSPNPEKDEQFF
DNA: TGTGCCAGCAGCCCCAACCCCGAAAAAGATGAGCAGTTCTTC

size: -
V: TRBV6-5
J: TRBJ1-5
D: -
CDR3: CASSSGGAPQHF
DNA: TGTGCCAGCAGCTCCGGGGGGGCCCCCCAGCATTTT

size: -
V: TRBV7-9
J: TRBJ1-5
D: TRBD1
CDR3: CASSGTGGESQHF
DNA: TGTGCCAGCAGTGGGACAGGGGGCGAGTCCCAGCATTTT

size: -
V: TRBV5-4
J: TRBJ2-1
D: -
CDR3: CASSSRGRYNEQFF
DNA: TGTGCCAGCAGCTCCAGGGGGAGGTACAATGAGCAGTTCTTC

size: -
V: TRBV14
J: TRBJ2-3
D: -
CDR3: CASSHLRDPPDTQYF
DNA: TGTGCCAGCAGCCATTTGCGGGACCCCCCGGATACGCAGTATTTT

size: -
V: TRBV7-8
J: TRBJ2-5
D: TRBD1
CDR3: CASSPRTRQGAGETQYF
DNA: TGTGCCAGCAGCCCACGAACAAGACAGGGGGCCGGAGAGACCCAGTACTTC

size: -
V: TRBV30
J: TRBJ2-2
D: TRBD2
CDR3: CAWTRGRNTGELFF
DNA: TGTGCCTGGACCCGCGGGAGGAACACCGGGGAGCTGTTTTTT

size: -
V: TRBV29-1
J: TRBJ1-5
D: -
CDR3: CSVGGMAGGNQPQHF
DNA: TGCAGCGTTGGCGGGATGGCAGGAGGCAATCAGCCCCAGCATTTT

size: -
V: TRBV30
J: TRBJ1-1
D: -
CDR3: CAWLQNTEAFF
DNA: TGTGCCTGGCTCCAGAACACTGAAGCTTTCTTT

size: -
V: TRBV5-5
J: TRBJ1-1
D: TRBD1
CDR3: CASSLGPGQGTAEAFF
DNA: TGTGCCAGCAGCTTAGGGCCGGGACAGGGGACCGCTGAAGCTTTCTTT

size: -
V: TRBV6-1
J: TRBJ2-2
D: -
CDR3: CASSENNWNTGELFF
DNA: TGTGCCAGCAGTGAAAACAACTGGAACACCGGGGAGCTGTTTTTT

size: -
V: TRBV4-1
J: TRBJ1-1
D: TRBD1
CDR3: CASSQGEPGTGDTEAFF
DNA: TGCGCCAGCAGCCAAGGGGAACCCGGGACAGGGGACACTGAAGCTTTCTTT

size: -
V: TRBV14
J: TRBJ2-1
D: TRBD2
CDR3: CASSQGTSGAPYNEQFF
DNA: TGTGCCAGCAGCCAAGGGACTAGCGGGGCCCCCTACAATGAGCAGTTCTTC

size: -
V: TRBV4-3
J: TRBJ1-2
D: -
CDR3: CASSQAPRVRGGYTF
DNA: TGCGCCAGCAGCCAAGCACCCAGGGTTCGGGGGGGCTACACCTTC

size: once
V: TRBV29-1
J: TRBJ2-1
D: -
CDR3: CSVESRGNEQFF
DNA: TGCAGCGTTGAGTCGAGAGGCAATGAGCAGTTCTTC

size: -
V: TRBV5-1
J: TRBJ2-7
D: -
CDR3: CASSSLGGVDEQYF
DNA: TGCGCCAGCAGCTCCCTCGGAGGCGTGGACGAGCAGTACTTC

size: -
V: TRBV30
J: TRBJ1-6
D: -
CDR3: CAWSVGSYNSPLHF
DNA: TGTGCCTGGAGTGTAGGGTCCTATAATTCACCCCTCCACTTT

size: -
V: TRBV9
J: TRBJ1-2
D: -
CDR3: CASSVDPGDGYTF
DNA: TGTGCCAGCAGCGTAGACCCAGGGGATGGCTACACCTTC

size: once
V: TRBV5-5
J: TRBJ2-3
D: TRBD2
CDR3: CASSSESGRPDTQYF
DNA: TGTGCCAGCAGCTCTGAAAGCGGGAGGCCAGATACGCAGTATTTT

size: -
V: TRBV10-1
J: TRBJ1-2
D: -
CDR3: CASSETRDMSYGYTF
DNA: TGCGCCAGCAGTGAGACCCGGGACATGAGTTATGGCTACACCTTC

size: -
V: TRBV11-3
J: TRBJ2-7
D: -
CDR3: CASSPGYRRDEQYF
DNA: TGTGCCAGCAGCCCGGGGTATCGAAGGGACGAGCAGTACTTC

size: -
V: TRBV2
J: TRBJ2-1
D: -
CDR3: CASSEVVAGFRTGEQFF
DNA: TGTGCCAGCAGTGAAGTTGTAGCTGGATTCCGTACAGGGGAGCAGTTCTTC

size: -
V: TRBV5-1
J: TRBJ2-3
D: -
CDR3: CASSLAMGTDTQYF
DNA: TGCGCCAGCAGCTTGGCCATGGGCACAGATACGCAGTATTTT

size: -
V: TRBV18
J: TRBJ2-1
D: -
CDR3: CASSLNNEQFF
DNA: TGTGCCAGCTCACTTAACAATGAGCAGTTCTTC

size: -
V: TRBV27
J: TRBJ2-7
D: -
CDR3: CASSLSEGSYEQYF
DNA: TGTGCCAGCAGTTTATCGGAAGGGTCCTACGAGCAGTACTTC

size: -
V: TRBV5-4
J: TRBJ1-4
D: -
CDR3: CASSSDKDDEKLFF
DNA: TGTGCCAGTAGCTCGGACAAGGATGATGAAAAACTGTTTTTT

size: -
V: TRBV6-5
J: TRBJ2-5
D: -
CDR3: CASRRTVRETQYF
DNA: TGTGCCAGCAGACGGACCGTGCGTGAGACCCAGTACTTC

size: few
V: TRBV10-3
J: TRBJ2-2
D: TRBD1
CDR3: CAISAVDREIGELFF
DNA: TGTGCCATCAGTGCTGTGGACAGGGAAATCGGGGAGCTGTTTTTT

size: -
V: TRBV19
J: TRBJ1-4
D: -
CDR3: CASSSSEKLFF
DNA: TGTGCCAGTAGTTCGAGTGAAAAACTGTTTTTT

size: -
V: TRBV14
J: TRBJ1-4
D: -
CDR3: CASSDGYNPGNEKLFF
DNA: TGTGCCAGCAGTGACGGCTATAACCCGGGCAATGAAAAACTGTTTTTT

size: -
V: TRBV7-8
J: TRBJ2-7
D: -
CDR3: CASSPTGTSRVGYEQYF
DNA: TGTGCCAGCAGCCCGACAGGAACGAGCAGGGTTGGGTACGAGCAGTACTTC